The 9 T cell receptor beta chains presented below share a single source sample, sequenced in a study of T cell repertoires in cytomegalovirus infection. Their antigen targets remain unknown. TCRdb used MiXCR to reprocess the reads, holding one entry per CDR3 protein. The table includes approximately 590,000 distinct CDR3 sequences, 40% detected once. The specimen comprised cultured PBMCs, sampled from culture after CMV antigen stimulation. The source of these receptors is a human donor in good health (CMV status not recorded). Some clones in this sample may be carry-over from other donors' samples.

In its sample, this clonotype was seen a few times. J is TRBJ2-5 and V is TRBV7-2; 12 positions agree with TRBD2. Losses at the gene ends were 8 bases for V and 10 bases for J; bases not matched to a gene: 11. Germline V CDR1 and CDR2: SGHTA, FQGNSA. The CDR3 is 14 amino acids. CDR3 coding DNA: TGTGCCAGCGCTCCTAGCGGGGGGGTCGAGGGCCAGTACTTC. It is translated as CASAPSGGVEGQYF. Based on the CDR3 plus reference TRBV7-2 and TRBJ2-5, the full variable domain is GAGVSQSPSNKVTEKGKDVELRCDPISGHTALYWYRQSLGQGLEFLIYFQGNSAPDKSGLPSDRFSAERTGGSVSTLTIQRTQQEDSAVYLCASAPSGGVEGQYFGPGTRLLVL.

V is TRBV6-2 or TRBV6-3 and J is TRBJ2-5; the D is unclear. The CDR3 has 14 amino acids. Germline CDR1 reads MNHEY; CDR2 reads SVGEGT. The germline V and J ends were trimmed by 2 bases and 2 bases, with 9 bases remaining between them. CDR3 DNA sequence: TGTGCCAGCAGTTACCCGGACGGACAAGAGACCCAGTACTTC. Translation: CASSYPDGQETQYF.

This clonotype was counted between two and nine times. The chain has TRBV7-8 and TRBJ2-7; D possibly matches TRBD1 or TRBD2 (5 bases each). This CDR3 spans 15 amino acids. Looked up from germline, CDR1 is SGHVS and CDR2 is FQNEAQ. V was cut by 4 bases and J by 6 bases, with 19 bases left in between. The CDR3 region has the DNA TGTGCCAGCAGCTCGTTCGGATACGAGGGGACCGAGCAGTACTTC. It yields the protein CASSSFGYEGTEQYF.

This clonotype was seen a few times. This sequence joins TRBV23-1 and TRBJ1-6; 7 bases are a match to TRBD1. TRBV23-1 is an ORF for which the function is uncertain. With V trimmed by 2 bases and J by 13 bases, 17 bases remained unmatched. The length of the CDR3 is 17 residues. The DNA for the CDR3 is TGCGCCAGCAGTCAACCGTCGCCGGGACAGAGTACGGCGCCCCTCCACTTT. Encoded protein: CASSQPSPGQSTAPLHF.

CDR3 nucleotides: TGTGCCAGCAGCCAAGAAAGGGGTTTAAGGTACGAGCAGTACTTC. It codes for CASSQERGLRYEQYF. The V call is TRBV14, the J call TRBJ2-7; D perhaps matches TRBD1 (5 bases). The germline V and J ends were trimmed by 0 bases and 4 bases, with 13 bases remaining between them. The CDR3 is 15 amino acids. The V gene's germline CDR1 is SGHDN and CDR2 FVKESK. Full variable domain (remainder filled in from reference TRBV14 and TRBJ2-7): EAGVTQFPSHSVIEKGQTVTLRCDPISGHDNLYWYRRVMGKEIKFLLHFVKESKQDESGMPNNRFLAERTGGTYSTLKVQPAELEDSGVYFCASSQERGLRYEQYFGPGTRLTVT.

The V gene is TRBV3-1, the J gene TRBJ1-1; tentative D call: TRBD1 (5 bases). Trimming cost V 5 bases and J 0 bases, with 10 bases left between them. Germline V gene sequence: CDR1 LGHDT, CDR2 YNNKEL (reference sequence). The CDR3 extends over 14 amino acids. The CDR3 protein is CASSTGRMNTEAFF. The CDR3 nucleotides read TGTGCCAGCAGCACGGGACGGATGAACACTGAAGCTTTCTTT.

The chain carries TRBV6-1 and TRBJ1-6; D might be TRBD1 (6 bases). Trimming cost V 3 bases and J 8 bases, with 11 bases left between them. Germline CDR1 MNHNS, CDR2 SASEGT. CDR3 length equals 14 residues. The DNA of the CDR3 is TGTGCCAGCAGTGATAACAGGGCGCATTCACCCCTCCACTTT. Its translation: CASSDNRAHSPLHF.

The chain joins TRBV7-6 to TRBJ2-5; possibly TRBD1 for D (6 bases). CDR3 length: 16 amino acids. The V end lost 2 bases, the J end lost 5 bases, and 18 bases lay between the germline ends. Germline CDR1 reads SGHVS; CDR2 reads FNYEAQ. In nucleotides, the CDR3 is TGTGCCAGCAGCTTACTACAGGGCAGATCCGAGGAGACCCAGTACTTC. Protein: CASSLLQGRSEETQYF.

This clonotype was observed once. The rearrangement joins TRBV5-4 to TRBJ2-3; TRBD2 matches 16 bases. The V and J ends lost 4 bases and 4 bases, in that order; junction bases with no gene match: 3. The CDR3 length is 16 residues. Looked up from germline, CDR1 is SGHNT and CDR2 is YYREEE (reference sequence). The DNA for the CDR3 is TGTGCCAGCAGCCCGGGACTAGCGGGGGGGTCAGATACGCAGTATTTT. This sequence encodes CASSPGLAGGSDTQYF.